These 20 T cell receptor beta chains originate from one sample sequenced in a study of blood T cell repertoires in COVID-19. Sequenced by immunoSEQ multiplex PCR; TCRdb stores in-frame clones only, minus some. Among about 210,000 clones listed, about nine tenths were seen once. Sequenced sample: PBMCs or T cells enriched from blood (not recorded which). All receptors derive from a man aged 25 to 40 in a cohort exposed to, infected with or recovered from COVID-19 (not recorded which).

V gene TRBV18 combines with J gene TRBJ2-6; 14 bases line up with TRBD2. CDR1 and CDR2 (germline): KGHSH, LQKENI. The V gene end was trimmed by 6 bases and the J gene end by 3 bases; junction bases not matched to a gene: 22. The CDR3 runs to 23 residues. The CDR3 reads CASSLDGTSGLAGVGGGANVLTF. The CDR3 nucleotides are TGTGCCAGCTCGCTGGATGGCACTTCGGGACTAGCGGGAGTTGGAGGTGGGGCCAACGTCCTGACTTTC.

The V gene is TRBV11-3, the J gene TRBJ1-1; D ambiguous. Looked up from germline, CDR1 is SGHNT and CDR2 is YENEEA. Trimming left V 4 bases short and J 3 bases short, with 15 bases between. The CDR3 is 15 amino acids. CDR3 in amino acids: CASSSLRGSDTEAFF. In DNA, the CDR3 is TGTGCCAGCAGCTCCCTTCGGGGTTCGGACACTGAAGCTTTCTTT. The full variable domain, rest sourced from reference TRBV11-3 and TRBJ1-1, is EAGVVQSPRYKIIEKKQPVAFWCNPISGHNTLYWYLQNLGQGPELLIRYENEEAVDDSQLPKDRFSAERLKGVDSTLKIQPAELGDSAVYLCASSSLRGSDTEAFFGQGTRLTVV.

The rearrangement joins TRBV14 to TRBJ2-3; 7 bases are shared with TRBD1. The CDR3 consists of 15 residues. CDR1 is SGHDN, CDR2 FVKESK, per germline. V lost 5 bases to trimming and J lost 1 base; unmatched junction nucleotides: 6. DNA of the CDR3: TGTGCCAGCAGCGAAGGACAGGTTGGCACAGATACGCAGTATTTT. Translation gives CASSEGQVGTDTQYF.

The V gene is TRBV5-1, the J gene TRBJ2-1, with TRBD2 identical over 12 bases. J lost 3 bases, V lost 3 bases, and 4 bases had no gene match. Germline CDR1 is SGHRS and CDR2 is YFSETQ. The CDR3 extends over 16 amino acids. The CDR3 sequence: CASSSRLAGDYNEQFF. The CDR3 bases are TGCGCCAGCAGCTCCAGACTAGCGGGAGACTACAATGAGCAGTTCTTC.

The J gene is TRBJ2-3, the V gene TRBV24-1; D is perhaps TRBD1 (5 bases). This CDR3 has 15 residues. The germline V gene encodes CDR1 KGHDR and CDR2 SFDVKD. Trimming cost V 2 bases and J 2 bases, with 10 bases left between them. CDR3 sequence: CATSDWGTYTDTQYF. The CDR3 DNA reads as TGTGCCACCAGTGATTGGGGCACCTACACAGATACGCAGTATTTT.

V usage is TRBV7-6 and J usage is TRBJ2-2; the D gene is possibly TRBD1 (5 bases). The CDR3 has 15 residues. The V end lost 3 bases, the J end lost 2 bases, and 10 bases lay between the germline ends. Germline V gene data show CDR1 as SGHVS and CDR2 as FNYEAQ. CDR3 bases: TGTGCCAGCAGCTTTGTCCAGGGTAACACCGGGGAGCTGTTTTTT. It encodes CASSFVQGNTGELFF.

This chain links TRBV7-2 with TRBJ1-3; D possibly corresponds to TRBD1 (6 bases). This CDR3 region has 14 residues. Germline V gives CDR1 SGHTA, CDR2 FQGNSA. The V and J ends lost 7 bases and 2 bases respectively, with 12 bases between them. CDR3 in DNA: TGTGCCAGCACCCCGGGGGGCCCTGGAAACACCATATATTTT. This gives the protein CASTPGGPGNTIYF. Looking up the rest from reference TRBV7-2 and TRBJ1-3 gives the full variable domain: GAGVSQSPSNKVTEKGKDVELRCDPISGHTALYWYRQSLGQGLEFLIYFQGNSAPDKSGLPSDRFSAERTGGSVSTLTIQRTQQEDSAVYLCASTPGGPGNTIYFGEGSWLTVV.

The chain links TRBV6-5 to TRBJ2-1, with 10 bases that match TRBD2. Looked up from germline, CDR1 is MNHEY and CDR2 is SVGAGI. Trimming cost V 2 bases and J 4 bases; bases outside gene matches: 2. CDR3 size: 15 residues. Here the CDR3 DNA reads TGTGCCAGCAGTTACGGGACTAGCGATTACAATGAGCAGTTCTTC. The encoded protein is CASSYGTSDYNEQFF.

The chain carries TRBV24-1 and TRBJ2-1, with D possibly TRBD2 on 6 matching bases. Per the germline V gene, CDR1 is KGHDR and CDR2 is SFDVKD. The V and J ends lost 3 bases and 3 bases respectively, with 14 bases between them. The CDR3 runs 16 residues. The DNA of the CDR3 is TGTGCCACCAGTGATCTCCGGTCGGGAGTCTACAATGAGCAGTTCTTC. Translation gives CATSDLRSGVYNEQFF.

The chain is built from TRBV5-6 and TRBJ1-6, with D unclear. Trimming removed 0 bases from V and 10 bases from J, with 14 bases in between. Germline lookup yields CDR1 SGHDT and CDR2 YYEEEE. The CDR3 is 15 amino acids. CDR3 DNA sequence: TGTGCCAGCAGCTTGGGGGGAGGGTTACGCTCACCCCTCCACTTT. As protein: CASSLGGGLRSPLHF.

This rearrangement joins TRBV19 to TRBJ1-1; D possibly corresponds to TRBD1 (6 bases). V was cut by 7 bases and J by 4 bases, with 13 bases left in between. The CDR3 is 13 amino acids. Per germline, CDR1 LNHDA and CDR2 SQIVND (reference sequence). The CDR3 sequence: CASTSQGPTEAFF. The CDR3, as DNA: TGTGCCAGTACGTCTCAGGGGCCCACTGAAGCTTTCTTT.

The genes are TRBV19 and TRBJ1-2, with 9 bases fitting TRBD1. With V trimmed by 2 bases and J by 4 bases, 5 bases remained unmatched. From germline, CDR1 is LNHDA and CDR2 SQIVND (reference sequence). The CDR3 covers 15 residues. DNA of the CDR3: TGTGCCAGTAGTATAACTTACAGGGGGCTCTATGGCTACACCTTC. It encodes CASSITYRGLYGYTF.

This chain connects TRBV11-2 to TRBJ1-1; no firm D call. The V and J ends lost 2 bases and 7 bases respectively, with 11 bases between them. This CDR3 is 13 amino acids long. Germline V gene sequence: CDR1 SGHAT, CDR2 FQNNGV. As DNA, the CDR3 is TGTGCCAGCAGCTTATCAAACAGAAATGAAGCTTTCTTT. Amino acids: CASSLSNRNEAFF.

The CDR3 reads CASSRARPGQNPGQPQHF. The CDR3, as DNA: TGTGCCAGCAGCCGAGCCCGACCGGGACAGAATCCGGGTCAGCCCCAGCATTTT. V usage is TRBV7-9 and J usage is TRBJ1-5; 7 nucleotides align to TRBD1. The CDR3 is made up of 18 amino acids. CDR1 is SEHNR and CDR2 is FQNEAQ in the germline V gene (reference sequence). With 5 bases clipped from V and 6 bases from J, the junction kept 19 bases outside the gene matches. Supplemented by reference TRBV7-9 and TRBJ1-5, the full variable domain reads DTGVSQNPRHKITKRGQNVTFRCDPISEHNRLYWYRQTLGQGPEFLTYFQNEAQLEKSRLLSDRFSAERPKGSFSTLEIQRTEQGDSAMYLCASSRARPGQNPGQPQHFGDGTRLSIL.

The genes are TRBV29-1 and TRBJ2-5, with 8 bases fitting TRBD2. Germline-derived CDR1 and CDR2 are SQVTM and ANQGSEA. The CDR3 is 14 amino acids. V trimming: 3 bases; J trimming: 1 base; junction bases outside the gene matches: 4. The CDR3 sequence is CSVDPAGVQETQYF. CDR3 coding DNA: TGCAGCGTTGACCCAGCGGGAGTCCAAGAGACCCAGTACTTC.

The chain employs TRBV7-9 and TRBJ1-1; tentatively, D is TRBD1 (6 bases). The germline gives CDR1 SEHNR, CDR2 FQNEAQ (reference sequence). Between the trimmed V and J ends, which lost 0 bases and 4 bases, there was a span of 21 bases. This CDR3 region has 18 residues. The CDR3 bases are TGTGCCAGCAGCTTAGCGAGGGGGGGGCTTCGGGTCGGCACTGAAGCTTTCTTT. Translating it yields CASSLARGGLRVGTEAFF.

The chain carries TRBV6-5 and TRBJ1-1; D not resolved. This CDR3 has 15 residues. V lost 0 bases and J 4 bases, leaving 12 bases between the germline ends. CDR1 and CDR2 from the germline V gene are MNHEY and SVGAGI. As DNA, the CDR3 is TGTGCCAGCAGTTACTCGCCAGGCACAGTCACTGAAGCTTTCTTT. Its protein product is CASSYSPGTVTEAFF.

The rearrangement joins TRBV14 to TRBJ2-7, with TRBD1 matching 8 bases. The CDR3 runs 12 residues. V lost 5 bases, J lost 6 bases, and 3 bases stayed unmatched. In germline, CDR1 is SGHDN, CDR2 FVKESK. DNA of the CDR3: TGTGCCAGCAGCTACACAGGGGGCGAGCAGTACTTC. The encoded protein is CASSYTGGEQYF.

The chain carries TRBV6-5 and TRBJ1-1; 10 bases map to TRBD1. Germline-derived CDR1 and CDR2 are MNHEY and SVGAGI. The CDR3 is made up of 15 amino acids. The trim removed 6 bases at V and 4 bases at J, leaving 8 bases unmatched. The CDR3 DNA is TGTGCCAGCAGACCCAGACAGGGGGCCAGCACTGAAGCTTTCTTT. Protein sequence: CASRPRQGASTEAFF.

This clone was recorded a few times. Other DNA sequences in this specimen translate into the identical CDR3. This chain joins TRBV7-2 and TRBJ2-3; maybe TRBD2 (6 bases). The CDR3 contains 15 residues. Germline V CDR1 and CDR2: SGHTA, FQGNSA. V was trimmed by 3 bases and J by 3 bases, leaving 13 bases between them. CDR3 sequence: CASSLDYLSTDTQYF. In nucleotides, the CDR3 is TGTGCCAGCAGCTTGGACTACTTATCGACAGATACGCAGTATTTT.